These T cell receptor beta chains were read from a single sample in a study of T cell responses to AZD1222 COVID-19 vaccine. The data were produced by immunoSEQ multiplex PCR, yet TCRdb's version contains in-frame clones alone and is incomplete. The sample holds 250,000 to 300,000 clones; almost 95% are singletons and the top ten take less than 0.6%. The sample here was peripheral blood, taken 28 days after the second AZD1222 dose. The receptors here all came from an adult who received the AZD1222 COVID-19 vaccine. CDR3s include the opening cysteine and the closing phenylalanine or tryptophan. D genes are given only for firm matches. Expanded clones get a size class; other rows say once, few or many, or leave the size out.

>TRBV28|TRBJ2-7|.|.
TGTGCCAGCAGTTTGAGTCAGGGCTACGAGCAGTACTTC
CASSLSQGYEQYF
>TRBV14|TRBJ1-2|.|.
TGTGCCAGCAGCCAAGCCCCCTGGCAGGGCTACACCTTC
CASSQAPWQGYTF
>TRBV15|TRBJ1-5|TRBD1|.
TGTGCCACCAGCAGCAGACAGGGAGGCAATCAGCCCCAGCATTTT
CATSSRQGGNQPQHF
>TRBV28|TRBJ1-3|TRBD1|.
TGTGCCAGCAGCACAGGACAGGGCACTGGAAACACCATATATTTT
CASSTGQGTGNTIYF
>TRBV29-1|TRBJ2-5|.|.
TGCAGCGTTGGGCTAGCGACCCAAGAGACCCAGTACTTC
CSVGLATQETQYF
>TRBV19|TRBJ1-2|.|once
TGTGCCAGTAGTATCGGCAGGGCCGGTGGCTACACCTTC
CASSIGRAGGYTF
>TRBV30|TRBJ1-6|.|once
TGTGCCTGGAGATCCCAGGTGGGGGTGATGAATTCACCCCTCCACTTT
CAWRSQVGVMNSPLHF
>TRBV6-5|TRBJ2-7|.|.
TGTGCCAGCAGTTATTCTGGGACTGACTTCCGCGAGCAGTACTTC
CASSYSGTDFREQYF
>TRBV28|TRBJ2-1|TRBD1|.
TGTGCCAGCGGAACAGGACAGGGCGGGCATGAGCAGTTCTTC
CASGTGQGGHEQFF
>TRBV27|TRBJ1-1|TRBD1|.
TGTGCCAGCAGTTTAGGACAGGCGAACACTGAAGCTTTCTTT
CASSLGQANTEAFF